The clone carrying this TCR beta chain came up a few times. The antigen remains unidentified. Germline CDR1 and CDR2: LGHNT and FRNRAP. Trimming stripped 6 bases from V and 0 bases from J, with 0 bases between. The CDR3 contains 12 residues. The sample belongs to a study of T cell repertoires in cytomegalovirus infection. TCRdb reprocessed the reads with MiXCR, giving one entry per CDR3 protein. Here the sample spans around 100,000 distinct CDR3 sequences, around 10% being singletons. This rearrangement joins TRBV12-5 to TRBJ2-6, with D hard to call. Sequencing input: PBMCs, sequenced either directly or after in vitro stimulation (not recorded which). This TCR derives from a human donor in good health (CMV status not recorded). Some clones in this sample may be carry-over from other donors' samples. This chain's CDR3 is CASGSGANVLTF. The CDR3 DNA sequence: TGTGCTAGTGGCTCTGGGGCCAACGTCCTGACTTTC.